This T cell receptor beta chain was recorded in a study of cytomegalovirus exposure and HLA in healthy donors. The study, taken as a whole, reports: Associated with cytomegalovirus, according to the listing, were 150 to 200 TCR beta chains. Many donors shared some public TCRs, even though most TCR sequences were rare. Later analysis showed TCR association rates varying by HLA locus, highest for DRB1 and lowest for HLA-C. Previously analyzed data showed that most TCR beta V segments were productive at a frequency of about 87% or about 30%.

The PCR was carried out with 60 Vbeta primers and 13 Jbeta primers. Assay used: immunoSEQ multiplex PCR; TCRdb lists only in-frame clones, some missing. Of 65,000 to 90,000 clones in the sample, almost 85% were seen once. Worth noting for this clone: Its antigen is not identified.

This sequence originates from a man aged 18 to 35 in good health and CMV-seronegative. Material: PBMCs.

The CDR3 loop reads CASTGDRGRKNTEAFF. Here the CDR3 DNA reads TGTGCCAGCACGGGAGACAGGGGGAGAAAGAACACTGAAGCTTTCTTT. The genes are TRBV2 and TRBJ1-1; TRBD1 agrees at 9 bases. CDR3 length: 16 amino acids. V dropped 7 bases and J dropped 1; count of bases not matched to a gene: 10. Germline lookup yields CDR1 SNHLY and CDR2 FYNNEI.